The 19 T cell receptor beta chains below come from one sample, sequenced in a study of blood T cells in healthy people across ages. Then a second PCR, running roughly 7 to 12 cycles, was carried out with a sample-barcoded 5' primer and a J-beta primer mix. MiXCR, applied by TCRdb to the 5' RACE reads, yields one record per CDR3 protein. The profile shows roughly 570,000 distinct CDR3 sequences, 25% to 30% of them singletons. Material for sequencing was blood. Receptors originate from a woman between 65 and 79 years old in good health.

This chain connects TRBV20-1 to TRBJ2-7; D could derive from TRBD1 or TRBD2 (6 bases each). This CDR3 region has 13 residues. Per germline, CDR1 DFQATT and CDR2 SNEGSKA (reference sequence). V was trimmed by 1 base and J by 2 bases, leaving 9 bases between them. The DNA of the CDR3 is TGCAGTGCTAGAGGTGGGGGGCCCTACGAGCAGTACTTC. Protein product: CSARGGGPYEQYF.

The CDR3 nucleotides are TGCGCCAGCAGCTTGACAGCTTACAGGGGGCTACAAGAGACCCAGTACTTC. Its protein product is CASSLTAYRGLQETQYF. V gene TRBV5-1 combines with J gene TRBJ2-5; 9 nucleotides match TRBD1. The length of the CDR3 is 17 residues. In germline, CDR1 is SGHRS, CDR2 YFSETQ. J lost 2 bases, V lost 1 base, and 9 bases had no gene match.

The rearrangement uses TRBV7-3 and TRBJ2-5; unclear D gene. The CDR3 is made up of 14 amino acids. Germline assignment: CDR1 SGHTA and CDR2 FQGTGA. Trimming took off 2 bases at V and 7 bases at J, with 14 bases between the two ends. For the CDR3, the DNA is TGTGCCAGCAGCTTACGAGGCGTAACGGGGACCCAGTACTTC. Its translation: CASSLRGVTGTQYF.

This clonotype was counted between two and nine times. This chain connects TRBV4-1 to TRBJ1-2; D remains ambiguous. This CDR3 is built from 13 residues. Trimming took 3 bases from V and 6 from J, leaving 11 bases between them. Per the germline V gene, CDR1 is MGHRA and CDR2 is YSYEKL. The CDR3: CASSQGGWNGYTF. The CDR3 bases are TGCGCCAGCAGCCAGGGTGGATGGAATGGCTACACCTTC.

This clonotype was detected a few times. The rearrangement uses TRBV7-2 and TRBJ1-2, with D perhaps matching TRBD1 (6 bases). V was cut by 5 bases and J by 7 bases, with 26 bases left in between. The CDR3 spans 17 residues. Germline V CDR1 and CDR2: SGHTA, FQGNSA. The CDR3 spells CASSARFGEGGLSGYTF. The CDR3, as DNA: TGTGCCAGCAGCGCCCGTTTTGGGGAGGGGGGGCTAAGTGGCTACACCTTC.

The chain joins TRBV7-2 to TRBJ2-1, with TRBD2 identical over 10 bases. The CDR3 covers 17 residues. The V gene's germline CDR1 is SGHTA and CDR2 FQGNSA. The junction had 8 bases not matched to a gene; V was cut back by 5 bases and J by 1 base. The CDR3 sequence: CASSAPQRGGSYNEQFF. The CDR3, as DNA: TGTGCCAGCAGCGCACCACAGCGGGGGGGGTCCTACAATGAGCAGTTCTTC.

This clonotype was picked up a small number of times. The chain uses TRBV20-1 and TRBJ1-1; 7 bases are a match to TRBD1. V lost 5 bases, J lost 10 bases, and 4 bases stayed unmatched. The CDR3 is made up of 10 amino acids. The germline gives CDR1 DFQATT, CDR2 SNEGSKA (reference sequence). The CDR3 reads CSAGQVRAFF. CDR3 DNA sequence: TGCAGTGCTGGACAGGTGAGAGCTTTCTTT.

The CDR3 coding sequence is TGCAGTGCTAGTTCGGCAGGAAACTATGGCTACACCTTC. This translates into CSASSAGNYGYTF. The rearrangement uses TRBV20-1 and TRBJ1-2; D gene ambiguous. Trimming took 3 bases from V and 2 from J, leaving 10 bases between them. CDR1 is DFQATT and CDR2 is SNEGSKA in the germline V gene (reference sequence). This CDR3 comprises 13 residues.

This clonotype occurred a few times. This rearrangement joins TRBV20-1 to TRBJ1-2; no clear D gene. V shed 5 bases and J shed 2 bases, with 15 bases lying between them. Germline CDR1 DFQATT, CDR2 SNEGSKA (reference sequence). The CDR3 spans 14 residues. The CDR3, as DNA: TGCAGTGCTTTCCGGGTGGGCCGCAACTATGGCTACACCTTC. Its translation is CSAFRVGRNYGYTF.

The rearrangement joins TRBV9 to TRBJ2-5; possible D gene TRBD1, 6 bases. Germline CDR1 and CDR2: SGDLS and YYNGEE. The CDR3 has 14 amino acids. The V end was cut by 2 bases, the J end by 1 base, with 9 bases between. The DNA for the CDR3 is TGTGCCAGCAGCGTCGGACAGAGCCAAGAGACCCAGTACTTC. It yields the protein CASSVGQSQETQYF. The variable domain in full, completed from reference TRBV9 and TRBJ2-5, reads DSGVTQTPKHLITATGQRVTLRCSPRSGDLSVYWYQQSLDQGLQFLIQYYNGEERAKGNILERFSAQQFPDLHSELNLSSLELGDSALYFCASSVGQSQETQYFGPGTRLLVL.

This sequence joins TRBV20-1 and TRBJ1-2, with D possibly being TRBD1 (5 bases). Germline V gene lookup returns CDR1 DFQATT and CDR2 SNEGSKA (reference sequence). The V end was cut by 5 bases, the J end by 8 bases, with 21 bases between. This CDR3 contains 14 residues. This CDR3 is CSALHRTSALGYTF. CDR3 coding DNA: TGCAGTGCTTTACACAGGACCTCTGCCCTCGGCTACACCTTC.

V is TRBV29-1 and J is TRBJ2-3, with TRBD1 identical over 11 bases. CDR1 is SQVTM, CDR2 ANQGSEA, per germline. The length of the CDR3 is 14 residues. V shed 5 bases and J 2 bases; nucleotides not matched to a gene: 3. CDR3 region: CSVFGQGATDTQYF. CDR3 coding DNA: TGCAGCGTTTTCGGACAGGGGGCCACAGATACGCAGTATTTT.

This chain uses TRBV21-1 with TRBJ1-1; TRBD1 is the table's D call, not checked against the DNA. TRBV21-1 is a pseudogene. The CDR3 loop spans 15 amino acids. In DNA form, the CDR3 reads TGTGCCAGCAGCCCAGGGGGGCCCACGAACACTGAAGCTTTCTTT. It encodes CASSPGGPTNTEAFF.

This clonotype was seen only a few times. This chain connects TRBV25-1 to TRBJ2-5; 8 bases map to TRBD2. V dropped 10 bases and J dropped 5; count of bases not matched to a gene: 9. Germline CDR1 and CDR2: MGHDK and SYGVNS. The CDR3 extends over 13 amino acids. The DNA for the CDR3 is TGTGCCACCAGCGCTAGCGGGTGGGAGACCCAGTACTTC. Translating it yields CATSASGWETQYF.

The rearrangement joins TRBV7-8 to TRBJ2-6; D remains unclear. This CDR3 region has 15 residues. V was trimmed by 3 bases and J by 4 bases, leaving 10 bases between them. From germline, CDR1 is SGHVS and CDR2 FQNEAQ. This chain's CDR3 is CASSLLRTGANVLTF. The CDR3 nucleotides are TGTGCCAGCAGCTTGCTCAGGACCGGGGCCAACGTCCTGACTTTC.

The chain links TRBV21-1 to TRBJ1-5; the table's D call of TRBD1 was not tested on the DNA. TRBV21-1 is listed as a pseudogene. This CDR3 is built from 16 residues. CDR3 coding DNA: TGTGCCAGCAGCCTAAGCGGGGGGCGAGGCAATCAGCCCCAGCATTTT. Amino acids: CASSLSGGRGNQPQHF.

This clonotype occurred a few times. V usage is TRBV3-1 and J usage is TRBJ2-5; D perhaps matches TRBD2 (6 bases). The CDR3 runs 16 residues. Germline CDR1 is LGHDT and CDR2 is YNNKEL (reference sequence). The ends were cut back, 7 bases at V and 4 bases at J, with 22 bases in the middle. CDR3 nucleotide sequence: TGTGCCAGCAACCTAAGATCGGAGGGGATTTCAGAGACCCAGTACTTC. It yields the protein CASNLRSEGISETQYF.

The V and J genes are TRBV5-1 and TRBJ2-6; a weak D match, TRBD2 (6 bases). Germline V lookup: CDR1 SGHRS, CDR2 YFSETQ. V was pared by 8 bases and J by 2 bases, with 14 bases between. The CDR3 has 15 amino acids. The CDR3 loop reads CASSGGTTGANVLTF. The CDR3 region has the DNA TGCGCCAGTAGCGGAGGCACCACTGGGGCCAACGTCCTGACTTTC.

The chain employs TRBV6-5 and TRBJ1-6; 7 bases are shared with TRBD1. Germline-derived CDR1 and CDR2 are MNHEY and SVGAGI. Trimming at V came to 7 bases and at J to 9 bases, leaving 9 bases not matched to a gene. This CDR3 spans 14 amino acids. CDR3 in DNA: TGTGCCAGCACTCACAGGGGTGGAGGTTCACCCCTCCACTTT. Its translation is CASTHRGGGSPLHF.